What follows are 6 T cell receptor beta chains derived from one specimen sequenced in a study of cytomegalovirus exposure and HLA in healthy donors. This PCR relied on a set of 60 Vbeta primers and 13 Jbeta primers. The repertoire was sequenced with immunoSEQ multiplex PCR; TCRdb's copy has only in-frame clones and lacks some. The data show about 250,000 clones, about 80% seen once. Sequencing was done on a sample of PBMCs. These receptor sequences come from a girl aged 2 to 10 in good health and CMV-seronegative.

V gene TRBV7-9 combines with J gene TRBJ2-7; 7 nucleotides line up with TRBD1. With V trimmed by 4 bases and J by 5 bases, 8 bases remained unmatched. There are 14 residues in the CDR3. Germline V gene data show CDR1 as SEHNR and CDR2 as FQNEAQ (reference sequence). The CDR3 region is CASSYQGVYDEQYF. The CDR3 bases are TGTGCCAGCAGCTATCAGGGGGTCTACGACGAGCAGTACTTC.

The chain links TRBV6-1 to TRBJ1-1; tentatively, D is TRBD1 (5 bases). V dropped 2 bases and J dropped 9 bases, with 10 bases sitting between them. Germline V gene sequence: CDR1 MNHNS, CDR2 SASEGT. The CDR3 length is 12 residues. The DNA of the CDR3 is TGTGCCAGCAGTGAAAGTAACAGGCAAGCTTTCTTT. The encoded protein is CASSESNRQAFF.

V usage is TRBV5-8 and J usage is TRBJ2-7, with 11 bases aligning to TRBD2. The length of the CDR3 is 14 residues. J gave up 3 bases and V 5 bases, and 4 bases lay outside the gene matches. Germline V CDR1 and CDR2: SGHTS, YDEGEE. The CDR3: CASRDTSGSYEQYF. CDR3 bases: TGTGCCAGCAGGGATACTAGCGGGAGCTACGAGCAGTACTTC. Full variable domain (rest looked up from reference TRBV5-8 and TRBJ2-7): EAGVTQSPTHLIKTRGQQATLRCSPISGHTSVYWYQQALGLGLQFLLWYDEGEERNRGNFPPRFSGRQFPNYSSELNVNALELEDSALYLCASRDTSGSYEQYFGPGTRLTVT.

This clone was detected a few times. The V and J genes are TRBV6-5 and TRBJ1-1; D perhaps matches TRBD1 (5 bases). This CDR3 has 15 amino acids. CDR1 MNHEY and CDR2 SVGAGI come from the germline V gene. Deletions cut 7 bases from V and 4 bases from J, with 19 bases between. The CDR3 DNA is TGTGCCAGCACCTTATCCAATGGGGGGGGCACTGAAGCTTTCTTT. Translation gives CASTLSNGGGTEAFF.

V usage is TRBV29-1 and J usage is TRBJ2-7; tentative D call: TRBD1 (6 bases). The CDR3 length is 13 residues. The germline V and J ends were trimmed by 5 bases and 1 base, with 12 bases remaining between them. Germline V lookup: CDR1 SQVTM, CDR2 ANQGSEA. The CDR3 nucleotides are TGCAGCGTTCAACGGGACATATCCTACGAGCAGTACTTC. Residues: CSVQRDISYEQYF.

V is TRBV7-8 and J is TRBJ2-2, with TRBD1 matching 8 bases. The CDR3 length is 19 residues. From germline, CDR1 is SGHVS and CDR2 FQNEAQ. Losses at the gene ends were 1 base for V and 5 bases for J; bases not matched to a gene: 15. The CDR3 nucleotides read TGTGCCAGCAGCTTAGGGTTGCAAGGACAGGGCCGAAGGACCGGGGAGCTGTTTTTT. Protein: CASSLGLQGQGRRTGELFF.